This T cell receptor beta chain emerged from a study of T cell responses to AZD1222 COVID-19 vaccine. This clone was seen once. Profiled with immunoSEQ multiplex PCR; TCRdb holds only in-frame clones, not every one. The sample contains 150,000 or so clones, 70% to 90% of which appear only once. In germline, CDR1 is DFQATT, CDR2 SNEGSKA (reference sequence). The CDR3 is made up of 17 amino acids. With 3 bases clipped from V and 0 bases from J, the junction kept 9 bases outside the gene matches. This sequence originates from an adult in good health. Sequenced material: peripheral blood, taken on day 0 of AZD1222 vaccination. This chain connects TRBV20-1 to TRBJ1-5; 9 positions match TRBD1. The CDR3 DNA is TGCAGTGCTAGTAATCGGGACAGGGAATATAGCAATCAGCCCCAGCATTTT. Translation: CSASNRDREYSNQPQHF.